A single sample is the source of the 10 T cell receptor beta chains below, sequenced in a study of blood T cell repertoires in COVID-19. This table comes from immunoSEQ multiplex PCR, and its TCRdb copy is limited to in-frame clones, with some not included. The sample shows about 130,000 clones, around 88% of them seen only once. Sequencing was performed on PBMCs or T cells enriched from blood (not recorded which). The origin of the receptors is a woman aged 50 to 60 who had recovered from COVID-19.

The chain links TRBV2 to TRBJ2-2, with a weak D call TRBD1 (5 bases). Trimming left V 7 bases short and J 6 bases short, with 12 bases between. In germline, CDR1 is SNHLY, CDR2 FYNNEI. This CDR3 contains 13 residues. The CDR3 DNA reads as TGTGCCAGCACCGAGACAGCTCCCGGGGAGCTGTTTTTT. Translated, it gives CASTETAPGELFF. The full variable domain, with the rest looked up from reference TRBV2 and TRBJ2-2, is EPEVTQTPSHQVTQMGQEVILRCVPISNHLYFYWYRQILGQKVEFLVSFYNNEISEKSEIFDDQFSVERPDGSNFTLKIRSTKLEDSAMYFCASTETAPGELFFGEGSRLTVL.

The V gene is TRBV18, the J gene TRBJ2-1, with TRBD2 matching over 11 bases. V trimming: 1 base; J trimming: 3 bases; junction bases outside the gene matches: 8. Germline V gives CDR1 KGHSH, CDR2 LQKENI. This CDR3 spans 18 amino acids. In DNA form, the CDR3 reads TGTGCCAGCTCACCACGGTCTAGACTAGCGGGAAACTACAATGAGCAGTTCTTC. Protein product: CASSPRSRLAGNYNEQFF.

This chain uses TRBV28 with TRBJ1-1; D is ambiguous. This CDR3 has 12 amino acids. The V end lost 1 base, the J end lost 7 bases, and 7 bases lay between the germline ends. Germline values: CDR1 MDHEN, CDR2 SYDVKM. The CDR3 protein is CASSLYRVEAFF. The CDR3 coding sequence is TGTGCCAGCAGTTTATATCGGGTTGAAGCTTTCTTT.

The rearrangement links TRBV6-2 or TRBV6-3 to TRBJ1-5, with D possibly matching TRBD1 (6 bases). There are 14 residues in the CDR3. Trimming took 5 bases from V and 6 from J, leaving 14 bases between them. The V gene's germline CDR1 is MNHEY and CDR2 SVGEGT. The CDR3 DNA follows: TGTGCCAGCAGTGGGGGTCAGGGGTCTCAGCCCCAGCATTTT. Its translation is CASSGGQGSQPQHF.

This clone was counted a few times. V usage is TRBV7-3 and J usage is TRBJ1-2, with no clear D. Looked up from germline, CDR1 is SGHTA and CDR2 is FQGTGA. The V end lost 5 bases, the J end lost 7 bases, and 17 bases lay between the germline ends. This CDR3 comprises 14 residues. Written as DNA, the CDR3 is TGTGCCAGCAGCCTCCCTGCGGGTAGAGGTGGCTACACCTTC. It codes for CASSLPAGRGGYTF.

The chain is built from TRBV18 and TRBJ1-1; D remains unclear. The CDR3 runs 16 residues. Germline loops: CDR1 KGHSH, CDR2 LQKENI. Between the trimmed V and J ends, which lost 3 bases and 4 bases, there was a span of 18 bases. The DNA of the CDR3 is TGTGCCAGCTCACCCGCTAAAGTCACCCCTCCCACTGAAGCTTTCTTT. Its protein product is CASSPAKVTPPTEAFF.

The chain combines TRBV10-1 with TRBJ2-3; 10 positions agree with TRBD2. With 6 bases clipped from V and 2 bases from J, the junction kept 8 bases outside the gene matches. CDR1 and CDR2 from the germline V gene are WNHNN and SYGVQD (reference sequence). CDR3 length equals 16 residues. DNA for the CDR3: TGCGCCAGCAGCGCCCTAGCGGGGGCCGACACAGATACGCAGTATTTT. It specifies CASSALAGADTDTQYF.

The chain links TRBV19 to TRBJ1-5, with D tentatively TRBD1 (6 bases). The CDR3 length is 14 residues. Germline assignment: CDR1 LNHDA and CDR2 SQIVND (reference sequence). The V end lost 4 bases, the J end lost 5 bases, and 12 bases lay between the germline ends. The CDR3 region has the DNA TGTGCCAGTAGTAGGCAGGGGACCGATCAGCCCCAGCATTTT. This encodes CASSRQGTDQPQHF.

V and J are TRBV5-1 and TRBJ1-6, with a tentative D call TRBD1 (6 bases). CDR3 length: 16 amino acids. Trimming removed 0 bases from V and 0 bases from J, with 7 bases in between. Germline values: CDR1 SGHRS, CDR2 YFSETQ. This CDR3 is CASSLAGASYNSPLHF. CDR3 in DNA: TGCGCCAGCAGCTTGGCAGGGGCCTCCTATAATTCACCCCTCCACTTT. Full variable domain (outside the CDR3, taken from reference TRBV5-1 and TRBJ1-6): KAGVTQTPRYLIKTRGQQVTLSCSPISGHRSVSWYQQTPGQGLQFLFEYFSETQRNKGNFPGRFSGRQFSNSRSEMNVSTLELGDSALYLCASSLAGASYNSPLHFGNGTRLTVT.

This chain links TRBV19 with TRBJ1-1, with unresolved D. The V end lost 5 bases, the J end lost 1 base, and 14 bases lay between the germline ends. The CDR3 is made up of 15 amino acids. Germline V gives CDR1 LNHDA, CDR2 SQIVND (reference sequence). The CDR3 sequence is CASSPRGLPNTEAFF. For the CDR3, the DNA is TGTGCCAGTAGTCCTCGCGGGTTACCGAACACTGAAGCTTTCTTT.